A single sample is the source of the 29 T cell receptor beta chains below, sequenced in a study of T cell changes during pregnancy in multiple sclerosis. Clones were sequenced by immunoSEQ multiplex PCR, and TCRdb holds only the in-frame ones, with some missing. The sample lists about 89,000 clones, just under 95% seen once, with about 0.8% in the top ten. Here the sequenced sample was peripheral blood, taken in the third trimester of pregnancy. The receptors stem from a female donor with multiple sclerosis, enrolled in a pregnancy study.

The CDR3 protein is CSVEDPGLRASVFDEQFF. The DNA for the CDR3 is TGCAGCGTTGAAGATCCCGGTCTAAGGGCTAGCGTTTTTGATGAGCAGTTCTTC. The chain links TRBV29-1 to TRBJ2-1; maybe TRBD2 (6 bases). The germline V gene has CDR1 SQVTM and CDR2 ANQGSEA. Trimming removed 0 bases from V and 8 bases from J, with 26 bases in between. The CDR3 consists of 18 residues.

The chain links TRBV19 to TRBJ1-5; D possibly corresponds to TRBD1 (5 bases). Germline CDR1 reads LNHDA; CDR2 reads SQIVND (reference sequence). The CDR3 covers 16 residues. V shed 5 bases and J shed 5 bases, with 19 bases lying between them. The CDR3, as DNA: TGTGCCAGTAGTCCCCCCCAGGGAATCTTGGATCAGCCCCAGCATTTT. Translation: CASSPPQGILDQPQHF.

The table lists this clone with a count of one. The genes are TRBV28 and TRBJ1-2; D may be TRBD1 (6 bases). Deletions cut 6 bases from V and 4 bases from J, with 15 bases between. There are 14 residues in the CDR3. Germline V gene lookup returns CDR1 MDHEN and CDR2 SYDVKM. CDR3 sequence reads: CASRARQAAYGYTF. The CDR3 bases are TGTGCCAGCAGGGCTAGACAGGCCGCCTATGGCTACACCTTC.

The gene calls are TRBV18 and TRBJ2-1; 9 bases line up with TRBD2. The CDR3 is 17 amino acids. Trimming removed 4 bases from V and 3 bases from J; junction bases left unmatched: 10. CDR1 is KGHSH and CDR2 is LQKENI in the germline V gene. CDR3 sequence reads: CASSLPLAGPDYNEQFF. The CDR3 DNA follows: TGTGCCAGCTCACTTCCTCTAGCGGGACCGGACTACAATGAGCAGTTCTTC.

Of note for this clone: A junction end diverges from the germline sequence, so it may reflect a read error. V gene TRBV30 combines with J gene TRBJ2-3; 10 bases fit TRBD2. The CDR3 totals 16 residues. Germline lookup yields CDR1 GTSNPN and CDR2 SVGIG (reference sequence). CDR3 nucleotides: TGTGCCTGGAGTGTATGGCCTAGCGGGAGTTCAGATGCGCAGTATTTT. Amino acids: CAWSVWPSGSSDAQYF. Filled out from reference TRBV30 and TRBJ2-3, the complete variable domain reads SQTIHQWPATLVQPVGSPLSLECTVEGTSNPNLYWYRQAAGRGLQLLFYSVGIGQISSEVPQNLSASRPQDRQFILSSKKLLLSDSGFYLCAWSVWPSGSSDAQYFGPGTRLTVL.

This clone was counted once. The chain links TRBV2 to TRBJ2-1, with D possibly being TRBD2 (5 bases). Germline values: CDR1 SNHLY, CDR2 FYNNEI. The CDR3 covers 15 residues. V gave up 4 bases and J gave up 2 bases, with 12 bases separating them. The chain's CDR3 is CASSGPGSPYNEQFF. For the CDR3, the DNA is TGTGCCAGCAGTGGACCTGGGAGCCCCTACAATGAGCAGTTCTTC.

The V and J genes are TRBV9 and TRBJ2-3, with 7 bases lining up with TRBD2. The CDR3 is 14 residues long. Per germline, CDR1 SGDLS and CDR2 YYNGEE. V was pared by 2 bases and J by 4 bases, with 4 bases of the junction left unmatched. The CDR3 sequence: CASSVTSSADTQYF. CDR3 DNA: TGTGCCAGCAGCGTGACTAGCTCGGCAGATACGCAGTATTTT.

CDR3 nucleotides: TGCAGCGTTGAAGCAACCGGGACTAGCTGGGGGGAGCAGTTCTTC. Translation gives CSVEATGTSWGEQFF. This chain links TRBV29-1 with TRBJ2-1; TRBD2 agrees at 9 bases. Germline V CDR1 and CDR2: SQVTM, ANQGSEA. The CDR3 contains 15 residues. Unmatched junction bases numbered 11, after V lost 1 base and J lost 10 bases.

This rearrangement joins TRBV5-1 to TRBJ2-1; TRBD1 aligns across 7 bases. CDR1 is SGHRS and CDR2 is YFSETQ in the germline V gene. The V and J ends lost 4 bases and 0 bases, in that order; junction bases with no gene match: 19. The CDR3 is 20 residues long. CDR3 DNA: TGCGCCAGCAGCGGGACCCGACAGGGCTTCAGCTTAAGCTCCTACAATGAGCAGTTCTTC. This codes for CASSGTRQGFSLSSYNEQFF.

CDR3 in amino acids: CSAFPQAAEAFF. CDR3 nucleotides: TGCAGCGCCTTCCCACAGGCGGCTGAAGCTTTCTTT. This chain connects TRBV29-1 to TRBJ1-1; TRBD1 might be the D (5 bases). The CDR3 covers 12 residues. From germline, CDR1 is SQVTM and CDR2 ANQGSEA. The V end was cut by 7 bases, the J end by 6 bases, with 15 bases between.

J is TRBJ2-7 and V is TRBV27, with 8 bases identical to TRBD2. The CDR3 loop spans 14 amino acids. V lost 5 bases, J lost 6 bases, and 9 bases stayed unmatched. Per germline, CDR1 MNHEY and CDR2 SMNVEV (reference sequence). The CDR3 reads CASSTGLVRSEQYF. Written as DNA, the CDR3 is TGTGCCAGCAGTACGGGACTAGTTCGGTCCGAGCAGTACTTC.

The chain carries TRBV7-8 and TRBJ1-5; perhaps TRBD1 as D (5 bases). The CDR3 sequence is 15 residues long. The V end lost 0 bases, the J end lost 3 bases, and 9 bases lay between the germline ends. CDR1 is SGHVS, CDR2 FQNEAQ, per germline. The CDR3 is CASSLARGFNQPQHF. Written as DNA, the CDR3 is TGTGCCAGCAGCTTAGCGCGGGGCTTCAATCAGCCCCAGCATTTT.

The V and J genes are TRBV19 and TRBJ1-2; maybe TRBD1 (6 bases). Trimming removed 5 bases from V and 8 bases from J, with 12 bases in between. There are 12 residues in the CDR3. Germline V gene data show CDR1 as LNHDA and CDR2 as SQIVND (reference sequence). CDR3 coding DNA: TGTGCCAGTAGTCAACAGGGCGGGGGCTACACCTTC. It specifies CASSQQGGGYTF. Using reference TRBV19 and TRBJ1-2 for the parts outside the CDR3, the full variable domain is DGGITQSPKYLFRKEGQNVTLSCEQNLNHDAMYWYRQDPGQGLRLIYYSQIVNDFQKGDIAEGYSVSREKKESFPLTVTSAQKNPTAFYLCASSQQGGGYTFGSGTRLTVV.

The gene calls are TRBV2 and TRBJ2-5, with a possible D match to TRBD2 (6 bases). Germline V CDR1 and CDR2: SNHLY, FYNNEI. V lost 8 bases, J lost 5 bases, and 33 bases lay in between. The CDR3 contains 19 residues. CDR3 nucleotides: TGTGCCAGCGGGATTTCCGGGACTTACCACAGAGATGAAAAGGAGACCCAGTACTTC. Protein sequence: CASGISGTYHRDEKETQYF.

The chain recombines TRBV4-1 with TRBJ1-2; D is unresolved. Germline CDR1 is MGHRA and CDR2 is YSYEKL. V lost 0 bases and J lost 3, with 11 bases in between. The CDR3 totals 15 residues. CDR3 sequence: CASSQDFPGDYGYTF. CDR3 sequence (DNA): TGCGCCAGCAGCCAAGATTTCCCCGGGGACTATGGCTACACCTTC.

This sequence joins TRBV2 and TRBJ2-1; TRBD1 matches 12 bases. From germline, CDR1 is SNHLY and CDR2 FYNNEI. The V and J ends lost 6 bases and 2 bases, in that order; junction bases with no gene match: 5. The CDR3 is made up of 16 amino acids. CDR3 nucleotides: TGTGCCAGCAGGACCGGGACAGGGGGCCCCTACAATGAGCAGTTCTTC. This gives the protein CASRTGTGGPYNEQFF. The full variable domain, completed using reference TRBV2 and TRBJ2-1, is EPEVTQTPSHQVTQMGQEVILRCVPISNHLYFYWYRQILGQKVEFLVSFYNNEISEKSEIFDDQFSVERPDGSNFTLKIRSTKLEDSAMYFCASRTGTGGPYNEQFFGPGTRLTVL.

The V call is TRBV28, the J call TRBJ1-2; the D gene is possibly TRBD1 (6 bases). V was shortened by 2 bases and J by 2 bases, with 6 bases between the two germline ends. This CDR3 is built from 13 residues. CDR1 MDHEN and CDR2 SYDVKM come from the germline V gene. The CDR3 protein is CASSLTGNYGYTF. CDR3 nucleotide sequence: TGTGCCAGCAGTTTAACAGGGAACTATGGCTACACCTTC.

Here the CDR3 DNA reads TGTGCCAGCAGCTCACTAGCGGGATCGGACAATGAGCAGTTCTTC. This encodes CASSSLAGSDNEQFF. The genes are TRBV11-2 and TRBJ2-1; 10 nucleotides line up with TRBD2. This CDR3 has 15 amino acids. With V trimmed by 4 bases and J by 5 bases, 5 bases remained unmatched. Germline V gene lookup returns CDR1 SGHAT and CDR2 FQNNGV.

The CDR3 loop is CAWLVHNEQFF. The CDR3 DNA reads as TGTGCCTGGCTAGTCCACAATGAGCAGTTCTTC. This chain uses TRBV30 with TRBJ2-1; D gene ambiguous. Germline-derived CDR1 and CDR2 are GTSNPN and SVGIG (reference sequence). The CDR3 contains 11 residues. The V end was cut by 5 bases, the J end by 5 bases, with 7 bases between.

The rearrangement links TRBV9 to TRBJ2-2; D is possibly TRBD2 (5 bases). The germline gives CDR1 SGDLS, CDR2 YYNGEE. The CDR3 totals 14 residues. The germline V and J ends were trimmed by 5 bases and 7 bases, with 15 bases remaining between them. The CDR3 DNA is TGTGCCAGCAGGGCAGAGGGTGGGGTCGGGGAGCTGTTTTTT. This translates into CASRAEGGVGELFF.

The chain combines TRBV2 with TRBJ2-7; 7 bases are shared with TRBD2. Germline lookup yields CDR1 SNHLY and CDR2 FYNNEI. Losses at the gene ends were 4 bases for V and 3 bases for J; bases not matched to a gene: 3. The CDR3 is 13 residues long. This chain's CDR3 is CASSGERGYEQYF. The CDR3 DNA sequence: TGTGCCAGCAGTGGAGAGCGGGGCTACGAGCAGTACTTC.

The V call is TRBV4-2, the J call TRBJ2-7, with TRBD2 matching over 7 bases. Germline assignment: CDR1 LGHNA and CDR2 YNFKEQ. The CDR3 is 15 amino acids. V gave up 0 bases and J gave up 3 bases; unmatched junction bases: 5. CDR3 DNA sequence: TGTGCCAGCAGCCAAGAGCTAGCGGAGTTCTACGAGCAGTACTTC. Protein: CASSQELAEFYEQYF.

The chain links TRBV2 to TRBJ2-3; 9 nucleotides align to TRBD1. J was trimmed by 4 bases and V by 9 bases; bases with no gene match: 11. The CDR3 loop spans 15 amino acids. Looked up from germline, CDR1 is SNHLY and CDR2 is FYNNEI. The CDR3 DNA reads TGTGCCAGTAACCCGCCGGGACAGGGACCAGATACGCAGTATTTT. Protein sequence: CASNPPGQGPDTQYF.

The gene calls are TRBV6-5 and TRBJ1-5; D gene unclear. The CDR3 spans 15 residues. Between the trimmed V and J ends, which lost 5 bases and 0 bases, there was a span of 11 bases. Germline V gene data show CDR1 as MNHEY and CDR2 as SVGAGI. CDR3 sequence: CASSAGRHSNQPQHF. The CDR3 DNA reads TGTGCCAGCAGTGCCGGCAGGCATAGCAATCAGCCCCAGCATTTT.

J is TRBJ1-1 and V is TRBV7-9; 7 nucleotides match TRBD1. The germline CDR1 and CDR2 sequences are SEHNR and FQNEAQ (reference sequence). The CDR3 has 11 residues. The junction had 2 bases not matched to a gene; V was cut back by 5 bases and J by 8 bases. CDR3 residues: CASSRQGEAFF. CDR3 bases: TGTGCCAGCAGCCGACAGGGAGAAGCTTTCTTT.

This clone showed up just once. The rearrangement links TRBV7-3 to TRBJ2-7; 7 bases fit TRBD1. CDR1 is SGHTA, CDR2 FQGTGA, per germline. This CDR3 comprises 13 residues. J gave up 4 bases and V 3 bases, and 3 bases lay outside the gene matches. CDR3 DNA sequence: TGTGCCAGCAGCTTCGGGACAGCATACGAGCAGTACTTC. Translated: CASSFGTAYEQYF. The full variable domain, completed using reference TRBV7-3 and TRBJ2-7, is GAGVSQTPSNKVTEKGKYVELRCDPISGHTALYWYRQSLGQGPEFLIYFQGTGAADDSGLPNDRFFAVRPEGSVSTLKIQRTERGDSAVYLCASSFGTAYEQYFGPGTRLTVT.

J is TRBJ2-7 and V is TRBV6-1; 12 nucleotides agree with TRBD1. This CDR3 has 15 amino acids. CDR1 is MNHNS and CDR2 is SASEGT in the germline V gene. The V and J ends lost 5 bases and 6 bases, in that order; junction bases with no gene match: 8. CDR3 bases: TGTGCCAGCAGTCCGACGGGACAGGGGGCCTTCGAGCAGTACTTC. Its protein product is CASSPTGQGAFEQYF.

The chain couples TRBV15 to TRBJ2-7, with D tentatively TRBD1 (6 bases). The CDR3 is 15 amino acids. The V gene lost 2 bases and the J gene lost 6 bases, with 17 bases spanning the gap. Germline V CDR1 and CDR2: LNHNV, YYDKDF (reference sequence). The CDR3 loop reads CATSRYRVPSGEQYF. For the CDR3, the DNA is TGTGCCACCAGCAGATACAGGGTCCCCTCGGGCGAGCAGTACTTC.

The chain has TRBV5-5 and TRBJ2-3; D perhaps matches TRBD1 (6 bases). The V and J ends lost 5 bases and 2 bases respectively, with 15 bases between them. This CDR3 is 15 amino acids long. The germline gives CDR1 SGHKS, CDR2 YYEKEE (reference sequence). In DNA, the CDR3 is TGTGCCAGCAGGGGGAGCCAGGGGTACACAGATACGCAGTATTTT. This gives the protein CASRGSQGYTDTQYF.